This TCR beta chain derives from a study of blood T cell repertoires in COVID-19. As for the study in general: Italy, Spain and the United States were the sources of the convalescent and acute COVID-19 samples. Sources were T cells, B-cell-depleted T cells, or PBMCs; the material itself was cDNA or gDNA.

In the study's own analysis: Amplification with reference gene primers provided the estimates of nucleated cell counts. Here immunoSEQ multiplex PCR was the method, and the copy in TCRdb shows in-frame clones only, minus some. Clone size and V and J calls were adopted from that table, with D and trimming inferred from the DNA. Of 220,000 or so clones in the sample, around 87% were seen once. During active infection, Seattle patients enrolled and were then monitored through disease. J lost 5 bases, V lost 0 bases, and 9 bases had no gene match. Germline CDR1 reads SGHNT; CDR2 reads YYREEE (reference sequence). This CDR3 has 17 residues.

The gene calls are TRBV5-4 and TRBJ2-5; TRBD2 agrees at 11 bases. Specimen: peripheral blood. The origin of this receptor is a woman aged 45 to 65 with COVID-19, enrolled during active disease. CDR3 loop: CASSLAGVAGGHETQYF. The CDR3 nucleotides are TGTGCCAGCAGCTTGGCCGGGGTAGCGGGGGGGCATGAGACCCAGTACTTC.